The subject of this entry is one T cell receptor (beta chain). This record comes from a study of blood T cell repertoires in COVID-19. Sequenced by immunoSEQ multiplex PCR; TCRdb stores in-frame clones only, minus some. The sample comprises some 240,000 clones, around 90% of which are singletons, and about 2% rests with the top ten. V was shortened by 2 bases and J by 0 bases, with 11 bases between the two germline ends. The CDR3 loop spans 16 amino acids. Germline V CDR1 and CDR2: MNHEY, SVGEGT. The chain is built from TRBV6-2 or TRBV6-3 and TRBJ1-5, with D unresolved. Source material: peripheral blood. The origin of this receptor is a woman aged 60-70 years with COVID-19, enrolled during active disease. The CDR3 DNA reads as TGTGCCAGCAGTTACACAGCCGGAAGTAGCAATCAGCCCCAGCATTTT. It encodes CASSYTAGSSNQPQHF.